This TCR beta chain derives from a study of T cell changes during pregnancy in multiple sclerosis. The CDR3 is made up of 16 amino acids. Per germline, CDR1 SGHRS and CDR2 YFSETQ. The ends lost 4 bases at V and 8 bases at J; junction bases unmatched: 10. Measured with immunoSEQ multiplex PCR; TCRdb has only the in-frame clones, and not every one. The sample has about 75,000 clones, 94% seen once. The genes are TRBV5-1 and TRBJ2-3, with 13 positions matching TRBD2. The TCR sequence derives from a female donor with multiple sclerosis, enrolled in a pregnancy study. Sample: CD4+ T cells from peripheral blood mononuclear cells, taken after pregnancy. The CDR3 loop reads CASSKLAGGPSGTQYF. For the CDR3, the DNA is TGCGCCAGCAGCAAACTAGCGGGAGGGCCGAGTGGTACGCAGTATTTT.